This T cell receptor beta chain was captured in a study of cytomegalovirus exposure and HLA in healthy donors. In the PCR, 60 Vbeta and 13 Jbeta primers were used. Sequencing was performed with immunoSEQ multiplex PCR; in TCRdb, only in-frame clones are kept and a portion is missing. This table has 250,000 or so clones, about 81% appearing once. Study-level findings and limits: Among TCR sequences, most were rare, though some public TCRs appeared in many donors.

As for this clone: Its antigen is not identified.

This CDR3 has 18 amino acids. Germline CDR1 reads MRHNA; CDR2 reads SNTAGT. J lost 2 bases, V lost 0 bases, and 9 bases had no gene match. Sequenced input: PBMCs. The rearrangement links TRBV6-4 to TRBJ2-2; 7 bases map to TRBD1. The sequence derives from an older woman in good health and CMV-seropositive. The CDR3: CASSDSKGAGKNTGELFF. The CDR3 coding sequence is TGTGCCAGCAGTGACTCGAAGGGGGCAGGGAAAAACACCGGGGAGCTGTTTTTT.